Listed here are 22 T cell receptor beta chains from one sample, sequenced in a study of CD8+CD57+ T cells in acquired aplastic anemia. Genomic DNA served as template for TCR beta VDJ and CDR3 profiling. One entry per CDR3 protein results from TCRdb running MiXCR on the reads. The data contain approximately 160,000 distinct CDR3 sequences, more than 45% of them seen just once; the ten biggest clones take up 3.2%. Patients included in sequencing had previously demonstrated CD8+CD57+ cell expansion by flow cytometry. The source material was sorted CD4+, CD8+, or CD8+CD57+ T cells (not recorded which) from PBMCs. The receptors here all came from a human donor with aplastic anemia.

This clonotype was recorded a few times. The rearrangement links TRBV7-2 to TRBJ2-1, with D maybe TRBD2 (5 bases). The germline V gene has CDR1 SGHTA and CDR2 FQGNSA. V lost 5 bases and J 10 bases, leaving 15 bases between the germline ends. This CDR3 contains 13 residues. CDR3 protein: CASSQGTGWEQFF. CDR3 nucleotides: TGTGCCAGCAGCCAAGGAACGGGGTGGGAGCAGTTCTTC.

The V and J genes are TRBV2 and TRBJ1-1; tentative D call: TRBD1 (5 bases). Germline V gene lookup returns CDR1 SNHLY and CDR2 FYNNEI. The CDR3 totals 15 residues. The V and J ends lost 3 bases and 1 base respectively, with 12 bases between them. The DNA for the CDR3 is TGTGCCAGCAGTGAGGACGGGGCACCGAACACTGAAGCTTTCTTT. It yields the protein CASSEDGAPNTEAFF.

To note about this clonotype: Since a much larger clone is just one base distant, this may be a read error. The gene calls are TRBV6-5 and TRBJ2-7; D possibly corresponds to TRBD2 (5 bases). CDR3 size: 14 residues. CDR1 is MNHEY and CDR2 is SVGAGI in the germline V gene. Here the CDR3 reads CASSYSASSYEQCF. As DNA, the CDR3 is TGTGCCAGCAGTTACTCGGCTAGCTCCTACGAGCAGTGCTTC.

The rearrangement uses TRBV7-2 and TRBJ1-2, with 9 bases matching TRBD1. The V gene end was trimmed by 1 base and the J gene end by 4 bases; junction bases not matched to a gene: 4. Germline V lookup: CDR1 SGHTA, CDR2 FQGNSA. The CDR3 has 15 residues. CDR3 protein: CASSLDRGPGYGYTF. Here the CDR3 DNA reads TGTGCCAGCAGCTTAGACAGGGGGCCCGGCTATGGCTACACCTTC.

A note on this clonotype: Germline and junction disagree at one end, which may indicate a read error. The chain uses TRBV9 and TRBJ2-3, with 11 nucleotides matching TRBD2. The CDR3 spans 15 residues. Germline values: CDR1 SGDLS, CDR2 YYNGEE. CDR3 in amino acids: CASNLAGGYTDTQYF. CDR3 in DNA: TGTGCTAGCAATCTAGCGGGGGGATACACAGATACGCAGTATTTT. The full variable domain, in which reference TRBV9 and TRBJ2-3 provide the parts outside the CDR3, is DSGVTQTPKHLITATGQRVTLRCSPRSGDLSVYWYQQSLDQGLQFLIQYYNGEERAKGNILERFSAQQFPDLHSELNLSSLELGDSALYFCASNLAGGYTDTQYFGPGTRLTVL.

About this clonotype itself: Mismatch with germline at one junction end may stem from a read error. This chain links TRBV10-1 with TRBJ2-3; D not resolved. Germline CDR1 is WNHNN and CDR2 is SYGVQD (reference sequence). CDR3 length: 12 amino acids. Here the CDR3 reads CANSENSGTQYF. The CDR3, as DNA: TGCGCCAACAGTGAGAATTCGGGCACGCAGTATTTT.

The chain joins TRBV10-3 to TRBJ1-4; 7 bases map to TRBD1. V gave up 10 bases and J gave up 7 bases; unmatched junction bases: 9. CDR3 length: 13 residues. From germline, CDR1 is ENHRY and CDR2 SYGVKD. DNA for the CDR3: TGTGCCACCTCCGCAGGGGGTGGTGAAAAACTGTTTTTT. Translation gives CATSAGGGEKLFF.

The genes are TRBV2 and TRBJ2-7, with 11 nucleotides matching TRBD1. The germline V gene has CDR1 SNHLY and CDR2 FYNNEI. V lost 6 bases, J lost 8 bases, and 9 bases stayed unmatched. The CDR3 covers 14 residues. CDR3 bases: TGTGCCAGCAGACCCGGGACAGGGGGAGTCAAGCAGTACTTC. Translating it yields CASRPGTGGVKQYF. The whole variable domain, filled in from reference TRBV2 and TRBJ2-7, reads EPEVTQTPSHQVTQMGQEVILRCVPISNHLYFYWYRQILGQKVEFLVSFYNNEISEKSEIFDDQFSVERPDGSNFTLKIRSTKLEDSAMYFCASRPGTGGVKQYFGPGTRLTVT.

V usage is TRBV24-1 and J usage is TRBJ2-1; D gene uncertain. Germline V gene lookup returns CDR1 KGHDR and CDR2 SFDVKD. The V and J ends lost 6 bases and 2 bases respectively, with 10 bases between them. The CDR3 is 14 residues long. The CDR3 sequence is CATSLGFPYNEQFF. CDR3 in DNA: TGTGCCACCAGTTTAGGGTTCCCCTACAATGAGCAGTTCTTC.

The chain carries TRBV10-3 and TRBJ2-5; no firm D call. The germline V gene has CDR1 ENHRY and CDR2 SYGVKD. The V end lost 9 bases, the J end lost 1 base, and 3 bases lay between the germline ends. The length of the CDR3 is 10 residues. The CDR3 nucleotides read TGTGCCATTGGCCAAGAGACCCAGTACTTC. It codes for CAIGQETQYF.

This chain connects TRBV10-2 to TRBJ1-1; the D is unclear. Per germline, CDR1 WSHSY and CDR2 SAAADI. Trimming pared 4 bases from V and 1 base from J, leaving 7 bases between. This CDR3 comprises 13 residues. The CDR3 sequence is CASSAAKNTEAFF. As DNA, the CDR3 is TGCGCCAGCAGTGCGGCCAAGAACACTGAAGCTTTCTTT.

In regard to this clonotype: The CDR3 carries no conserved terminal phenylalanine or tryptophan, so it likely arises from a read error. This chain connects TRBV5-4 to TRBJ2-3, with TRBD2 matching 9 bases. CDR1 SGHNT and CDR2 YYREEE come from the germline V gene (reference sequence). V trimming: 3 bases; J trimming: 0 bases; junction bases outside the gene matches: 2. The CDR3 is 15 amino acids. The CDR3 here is CASSSAGGSTDTQYS. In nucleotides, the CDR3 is TGTGCCAGCAGCTCCGCGGGGGGGAGCACAGATACGCAGTATTCT.

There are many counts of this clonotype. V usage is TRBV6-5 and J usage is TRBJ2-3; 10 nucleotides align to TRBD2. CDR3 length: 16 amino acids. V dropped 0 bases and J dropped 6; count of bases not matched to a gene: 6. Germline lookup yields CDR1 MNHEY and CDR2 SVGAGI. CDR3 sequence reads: CASSYSLAGPQDTQYF. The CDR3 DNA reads TGTGCCAGCAGTTACTCACTAGCGGGACCCCAGGATACGCAGTATTTT.

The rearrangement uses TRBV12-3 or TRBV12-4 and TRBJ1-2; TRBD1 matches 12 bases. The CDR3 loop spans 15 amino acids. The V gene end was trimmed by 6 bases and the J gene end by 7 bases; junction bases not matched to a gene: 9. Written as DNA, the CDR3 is TGTGCCAGCAGAGGACAGGGACAGGGGGCCCGTGGCTACACCTTC. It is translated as CASRGQGQGARGYTF.

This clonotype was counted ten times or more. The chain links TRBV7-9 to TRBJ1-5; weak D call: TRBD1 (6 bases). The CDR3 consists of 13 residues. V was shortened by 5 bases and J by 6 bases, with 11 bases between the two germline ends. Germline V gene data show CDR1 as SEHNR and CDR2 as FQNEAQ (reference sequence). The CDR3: CASSGQPGQPQHF. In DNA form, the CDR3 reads TGTGCCAGCAGCGGACAGCCAGGTCAGCCCCAGCATTTT.

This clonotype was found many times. This CDR3 reads CAWGKTYEQYV. As DNA, the CDR3 is TGTGCCTGGGGCAAGACCTACGAGCAGTACGTC. The chain uses TRBV30 and TRBJ2-7; D is unclear. The CDR3 is 11 amino acids. Germline CDR1 GTSNPN, CDR2 SVGIG (reference sequence). The V gene lost 5 bases and the J gene lost 2 bases, with 7 bases spanning the gap.

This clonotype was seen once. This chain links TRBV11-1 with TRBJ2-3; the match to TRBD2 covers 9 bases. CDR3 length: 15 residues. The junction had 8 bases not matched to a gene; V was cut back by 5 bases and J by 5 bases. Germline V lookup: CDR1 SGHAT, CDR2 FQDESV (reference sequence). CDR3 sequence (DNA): TGTGCCAGCAGCCTGGGCACTAGCGGGCGAGATACGCAGTATTTT. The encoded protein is CASSLGTSGRDTQYF.

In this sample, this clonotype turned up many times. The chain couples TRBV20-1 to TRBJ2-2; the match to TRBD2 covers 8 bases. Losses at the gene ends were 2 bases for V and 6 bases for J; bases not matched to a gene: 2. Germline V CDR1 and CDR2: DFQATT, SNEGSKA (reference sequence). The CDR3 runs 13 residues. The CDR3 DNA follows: TGCAGTGCTAGATCCGGGGGGGCCGGGGAGCTGTTTTTT. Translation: CSARSGGAGELFF.

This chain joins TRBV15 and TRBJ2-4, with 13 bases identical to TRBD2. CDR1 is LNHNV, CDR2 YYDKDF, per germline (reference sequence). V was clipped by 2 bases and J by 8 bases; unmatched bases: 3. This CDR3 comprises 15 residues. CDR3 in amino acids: CATSRSGLAGDIQYF. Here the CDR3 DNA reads TGTGCCACCAGCAGATCAGGACTAGCGGGGGACATTCAGTACTTC.

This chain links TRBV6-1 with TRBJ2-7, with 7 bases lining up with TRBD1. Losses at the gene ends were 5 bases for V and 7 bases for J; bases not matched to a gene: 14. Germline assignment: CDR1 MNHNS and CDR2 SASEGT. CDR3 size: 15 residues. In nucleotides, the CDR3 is TGTGCCAGCAGTCCCCGATCCGGACAGGCCGGGGAGCAGTACTTC. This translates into CASSPRSGQAGEQYF.

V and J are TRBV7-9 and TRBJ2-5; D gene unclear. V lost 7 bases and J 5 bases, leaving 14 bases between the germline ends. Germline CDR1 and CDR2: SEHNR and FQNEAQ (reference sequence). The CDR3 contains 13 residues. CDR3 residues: CASTLPPWETQYF. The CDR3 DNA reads TGTGCCAGCACCCTACCTCCGTGGGAGACCCAGTACTTC.

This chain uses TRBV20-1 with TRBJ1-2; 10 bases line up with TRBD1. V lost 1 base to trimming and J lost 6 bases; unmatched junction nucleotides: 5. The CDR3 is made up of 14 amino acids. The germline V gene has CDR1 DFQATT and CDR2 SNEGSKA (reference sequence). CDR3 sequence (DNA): TGCAGTGCTAGAGGCCAAGACAGGGGGCATGGCTACACCTTC. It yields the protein CSARGQDRGHGYTF.